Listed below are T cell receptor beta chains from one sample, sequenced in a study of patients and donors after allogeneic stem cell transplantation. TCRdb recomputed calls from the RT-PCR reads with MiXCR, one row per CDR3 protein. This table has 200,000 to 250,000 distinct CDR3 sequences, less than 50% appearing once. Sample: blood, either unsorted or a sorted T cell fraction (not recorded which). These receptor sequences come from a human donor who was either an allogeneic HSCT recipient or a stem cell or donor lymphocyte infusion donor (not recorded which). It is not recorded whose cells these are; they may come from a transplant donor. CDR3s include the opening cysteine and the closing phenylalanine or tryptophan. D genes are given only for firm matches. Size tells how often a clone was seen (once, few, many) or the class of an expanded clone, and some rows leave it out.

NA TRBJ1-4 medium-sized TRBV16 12 TGTGCCAGCCTCGGGACCAATGAAAAACTGTTTTTT CASLGTNEKLFF
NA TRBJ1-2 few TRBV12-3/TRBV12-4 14 TGTGCCAGCAGTCAAGGGACCGCGGCCTATGGCTACACCTTC CASSQGTAAYGYTF
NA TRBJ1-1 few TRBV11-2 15 TGTGCCAGCAGCTTACGGGCTGGGGGACGCACTGAAGCTTTCTTT CASSLRAGGRTEAFF
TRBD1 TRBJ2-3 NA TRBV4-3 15 TGCGCCAGCAGCCAAACAGGGGGGAGCACAGATACGCAGTATTTT CASSQTGGSTDTQYF
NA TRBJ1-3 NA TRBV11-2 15 TGTGCCAGCAGGAGACTGGGGGCCTCTGGAAACACCATATATTTT CASRRLGASGNTIYF
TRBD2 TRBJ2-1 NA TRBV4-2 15 TGTGCCAGCAGCCAGGGGCGGGGGGAGTACAATGAGCAGTTCTTC CASSQGRGEYNEQFF
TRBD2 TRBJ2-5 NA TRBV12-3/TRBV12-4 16 TGTGCCAGCAGTGCGCGGGTGCGGGGGTCCCAAGAGACCCAGTACTTC CASSARVRGSQETQYF
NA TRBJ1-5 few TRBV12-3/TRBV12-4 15 TGTGCCAGCAGTTTAGGCCCTAGTGGGTACCAGCCCCAGCATTTT CASSLGPSGYQPQHF
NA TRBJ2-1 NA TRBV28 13 TGTGCCAGCAGTTTTCAGGGGTACAATGAGCAGTTCTTC CASSFQGYNEQFF
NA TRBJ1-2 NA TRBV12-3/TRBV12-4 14 TGTGCCAGCAGTTTAAGGGGCAGGGTATATGGCTACACCTTC CASSLRGRVYGYTF
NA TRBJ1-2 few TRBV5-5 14 TGTGCCAGCAGCTTTGCCGGGGAATCCTATGGCTACACCTTC CASSFAGESYGYTF
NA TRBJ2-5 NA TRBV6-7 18 TGTGCCAGCAGTTACTCCGCGTCCAGCGAGTATTTCCAAGAGACCCAGTACTTC CASSYSASSEYFQETQYF